Listed here are 25 T cell receptor beta chains from one sample, sequenced in a study of blood T cell repertoires in COVID-19. Using immunoSEQ multiplex PCR, the repertoire was profiled, and TCRdb retains in-frame clones only, with some absent. The table shows a few hundred thousand clones, with approximately 92% occurring only once. Sequenced sample: peripheral blood. Every receptor here comes from a person in their late teens or twenties with COVID-19, enrolled during active disease.

There are a few counts of this clone. The chain recombines TRBV24-1 with TRBJ1-1; D is possibly TRBD1 (5 bases). The CDR3 has 14 amino acids. Germline V lookup: CDR1 KGHDR, CDR2 SFDVKD. V lost 5 bases to trimming and J lost 1 base, with 10 bases between them. In DNA, the CDR3 is TGTGCCACCAGTGGCGGGACGGCGAACACTGAAGCTTTCTTT. Encoded protein: CATSGGTANTEAFF.

The chain combines TRBV28 with TRBJ2-7, with D possibly being TRBD2 (5 bases). This CDR3 is 11 amino acids long. CDR1 is MDHEN and CDR2 is SYDVKM in the germline V gene. Trimming cost V 5 bases and J 6 bases, with 8 bases left between them. The CDR3 loop reads CASSQRSEQYF. As DNA, the CDR3 is TGTGCCAGCAGTCAGCGGAGCGAGCAGTACTTC.

The chain uses TRBV3-1 (or the pseudogene TRBV3-2) and TRBJ2-3; D may be TRBD1 (5 bases). The CDR3 has 13 residues. Germline lookup yields CDR1 LGHDT and CDR2 YNNKEL (reference sequence). Trimming took 1 base from V and 4 from J, leaving 6 bases between them. This CDR3 reads CASSQVRADTQYF. The CDR3 DNA reads as TGTGCCAGCAGCCAAGTCAGGGCAGATACGCAGTATTTT.

This clone appeared a single time. This chain uses TRBV4-1 with TRBJ2-5; D perhaps matches TRBD2 (6 bases). The V gene's germline CDR1 is MGHRA and CDR2 YSYEKL. Trimming left V 4 bases short and J 3 bases short, with 15 bases between. This CDR3 is 15 amino acids long. CDR3 sequence reads: CASSLAGQGKETQYF. CDR3 DNA sequence: TGCGCCAGCAGCCTCGCGGGGCAGGGCAAAGAGACCCAGTACTTC.

Concerning this clone: In the same sample, other DNA sequences code for this CDR3. V gene TRBV7-2 combines with J gene TRBJ2-5; D call uncertain. Per the germline V gene, CDR1 is SGHTA and CDR2 is FQGNSA. V lost 5 bases, J lost 1 base, and 2 bases lay in between. This CDR3 is built from 11 residues. Written as DNA, the CDR3 is TGTGCCAGCAGCCTCCAAGAGACCCAGTACTTC. It yields the protein CASSLQETQYF.

This chain uses TRBV27 with TRBJ1-5; the D gene is possibly TRBD1 (6 bases). This CDR3 comprises 14 residues. V was shortened by 2 bases and J by 3 bases, with 8 bases between the two germline ends. Germline V gene data show CDR1 as MNHEY and CDR2 as SMNVEV (reference sequence). In DNA, the CDR3 is TGTGCCAGCAGTTTACAGGGGATCAATCAGCCCCAGCATTTT. Its protein product is CASSLQGINQPQHF.

The chain uses TRBV7-3 and TRBJ2-3; D perhaps matches TRBD2 (6 bases). Germline CDR1 is SGHTA and CDR2 is FQGTGA. The CDR3 contains 16 residues. V was trimmed by 0 bases and J by 1 base, leaving 11 bases between them. The CDR3 nucleotides read TGTGCCAGCAGCTTAACTAGCGGAGGGGGCACAGATACGCAGTATTTT. It is translated as CASSLTSGGGTDTQYF. Filled out from reference TRBV7-3 and TRBJ2-3, the complete variable domain reads GAGVSQTPSNKVTEKGKYVELRCDPISGHTALYWYRQSLGQGPEFLIYFQGTGAADDSGLPNDRFFAVRPEGSVSTLKIQRTERGDSAVYLCASSLTSGGGTDTQYFGPGTRLTVL.

The chain is built from TRBV6-5 and TRBJ1-2, with D uncertain. This CDR3 has 15 amino acids. V gave up 2 bases and J gave up 1 base, with 11 bases separating them. Germline lookup yields CDR1 MNHEY and CDR2 SVGAGI. In DNA form, the CDR3 reads TGTGCCAGCAGTTACCGGACGGGATTTAACTATGGCTACACCTTC. Translation: CASSYRTGFNYGYTF.

This chain connects TRBV5-1 to TRBJ1-4; unclear D gene. Germline lookup yields CDR1 SGHRS and CDR2 YFSETQ. V shed 0 bases and J shed 6 bases, with 15 bases lying between them. This CDR3 comprises 16 residues. CDR3 sequence reads: CASSLEALGAYEKLFF. The CDR3 region has the DNA TGCGCCAGCAGCTTGGAGGCTCTAGGAGCTTATGAAAAACTGTTTTTT.

The genes are TRBV12-3 or TRBV12-4 and TRBJ2-1; TRBD2 might be the D (5 bases). Trimming took off 3 bases at V and 15 bases at J, with 15 bases between the two ends. The CDR3 contains 12 residues. The CDR3 region is CASSFSDPRLFF. CDR3 in DNA: TGTGCCAGCAGTTTTAGCGACCCCCGGCTGTTCTTC.

The chain couples TRBV3-1 (or the pseudogene TRBV3-2) to TRBJ2-2; 9 bases are shared with TRBD2. There are 17 residues in the CDR3. CDR1 LGHDT and CDR2 YNNKEL come from the germline V gene (reference sequence). The V gene end was trimmed by 0 bases and the J gene end by 5 bases; junction bases not matched to a gene: 7. In DNA, the CDR3 is TGTGCCAGCAGCCAAGATTTGCGGGAGGGCCGGACCGGGGAGCTGTTTTTT. Encoded protein: CASSQDLREGRTGELFF.

The chain links TRBV6-5 to TRBJ1-1; D unclear. Germline V gene sequence: CDR1 MNHEY, CDR2 SVGAGI. The V end lost 4 bases, the J end lost 5 bases, and 5 bases lay between the germline ends. The CDR3 loop spans 11 amino acids. Here the CDR3 reads CASSWATEAFF. DNA for the CDR3: TGTGCCAGCAGTTGGGCGACTGAAGCTTTCTTT.

This rearrangement joins TRBV5-4 to TRBJ1-1, with a possible D match to TRBD1 (5 bases). The CDR3 runs to 15 residues. The V end lost 4 bases, the J end lost 2 bases, and 15 bases lay between the germline ends. The germline gives CDR1 SGHNT, CDR2 YYREEE (reference sequence). The CDR3 region has the DNA TGTGCCAGCAGCACACATTCGCAGGGTAACACTGAAGCTTTCTTT. It translates to CASSTHSQGNTEAFF.

The gene calls are TRBV30 and TRBJ1-3, with D possibly being TRBD1 (6 bases). CDR1 is GTSNPN and CDR2 is SVGIG in the germline V gene (reference sequence). V was shortened by 2 bases and J by 4 bases, with 9 bases between the two germline ends. The CDR3 runs to 13 residues. The CDR3 spells CAWSTDSGNTIYF. The CDR3 nucleotides read TGTGCCTGGAGTACGGACAGCGGAAACACCATATATTTT.

The chain has TRBV7-2 and TRBJ1-2; no clear D. The germline gives CDR1 SGHTA, CDR2 FQGNSA. The CDR3 is made up of 12 amino acids. V was pared by 5 bases and J by 7 bases, with 11 bases between. The CDR3 loop reads CASSPDMSGYTF. The DNA of the CDR3 is TGTGCCAGCAGCCCAGACATGAGTGGCTACACCTTC.

V gene TRBV7-6 combines with J gene TRBJ2-1; TRBD2 matches 9 bases. Germline assignment: CDR1 SGHVS and CDR2 FNYEAQ. The V and J ends lost 5 bases and 8 bases, in that order; junction bases with no gene match: 13. The CDR3 covers 16 residues. The CDR3 sequence is CASSPSKGGRDYEQFF. In DNA, the CDR3 is TGTGCCAGCAGCCCGAGTAAGGGCGGGAGGGACTATGAGCAGTTCTTC.

This chain connects TRBV5-1 to TRBJ2-7; D is unresolved. The germline V gene encodes CDR1 SGHRS and CDR2 YFSETQ. Trimming shortened V by 3 bases and J by 0 bases, and 10 bases separated the two germline ends. CDR3 length: 14 residues. CDR3 bases: TGCGCCAGCAGCTCCACGGTTAGCTCCTACGAGCAGTACTTC. Amino acids: CASSSTVSSYEQYF.

This sequence joins TRBV19 and TRBJ1-5; 11 bases align to TRBD1. In germline, CDR1 is LNHDA, CDR2 SQIVND (reference sequence). V gave up 5 bases and J gave up 11 bases; unmatched junction bases: 8. The CDR3 is 14 residues long. CDR3 sequence (DNA): TGTGCCAGTAGTTCGGGACAGGGGGTCACAGCCCAGCATTTT. Its protein is CASSSGQGVTAQHF.

The chain links TRBV19 to TRBJ2-3, with 15 bases that match TRBD2. This CDR3 region has 16 residues. The germline V gene encodes CDR1 LNHDA and CDR2 SQIVND (reference sequence). V was pared by 5 bases and J by 4 bases, with 4 bases of the junction left unmatched. CDR3 sequence: CASSGGLAGGADTQYF. The DNA for the CDR3 is TGTGCCAGTAGTGGAGGACTAGCGGGGGGGGCAGATACGCAGTATTTT.

This clone has a single count. CDR3 bases: TGTGCCAGCAGCCTAGTGGTCGCTCAAGCGGGTTGGATCGGAAACACCATATATTTT. As protein: CASSLVVAQAGWIGNTIYF. The chain employs TRBV7-9 and TRBJ1-3; D call uncertain. The V end lost 5 bases, the J end lost 4 bases, and 27 bases lay between the germline ends. CDR1 is SEHNR, CDR2 FQNEAQ, per germline (reference sequence). CDR3 length: 19 residues.

V usage is TRBV5-1 and J usage is TRBJ1-1; 8 positions agree with TRBD1. Germline CDR1 is SGHRS and CDR2 is YFSETQ. The V and J ends lost 2 bases and 5 bases, in that order; junction bases with no gene match: 5. The CDR3 extends over 14 amino acids. The CDR3 here is CASSLQDRATEAFF. The CDR3 DNA sequence: TGCGCCAGCAGCTTACAGGACAGGGCAACTGAAGCTTTCTTT.

The gene calls are TRBV9 and TRBJ1-3; D not certain. CDR1 and CDR2 (germline): SGDLS, YYNGEE. Between the trimmed V and J ends, which lost 4 bases and 3 bases, there was a span of 5 bases. The CDR3 has 12 residues. CDR3 region: CASSTSGNTIYF. For the CDR3, the DNA is TGTGCCAGCAGCACGAGTGGAAACACCATATATTTT.

The chain couples TRBV7-3 to TRBJ2-5; 13 bases align to TRBD2. Germline CDR1 reads SGHTA; CDR2 reads FQGTGA. J was trimmed by 7 bases and V by 3 bases; bases with no gene match: 5. This CDR3 comprises 15 residues. The CDR3 is CASSLGTSGTGTQYF. CDR3 in DNA: TGTGCCAGCAGCTTGGGGACTAGCGGGACCGGGACCCAGTACTTC.

This chain uses TRBV6-2 or TRBV6-3 with TRBJ2-7; TRBD1 matches 7 bases. Germline loops: CDR1 MNHEY, CDR2 SVGEGT. The CDR3 sequence is 14 residues long. The J segment lost 4 bases and the V segment lost 6 bases, leaving 9 bases of the junction unmatched. Here the CDR3 reads CASSAGTEEYEQYF. The DNA of the CDR3 is TGTGCCAGCAGCGCCGGGACAGAAGAATACGAGCAGTACTTC.

The V and J genes are TRBV5-6 and TRBJ2-7; D call uncertain. V was shortened by 1 base and J by 2 bases, with 7 bases between the two germline ends. The germline CDR1 and CDR2 sequences are SGHDT and YYEEEE. The CDR3 spans 13 residues. The CDR3 region has the DNA TGTGCCAGCAGCTTGTCACTCACCTACGAGCAGTACTTC. This gives the protein CASSLSLTYEQYF.